The 31 T cell receptor beta chains below all came from one sample that was sequenced in a study of T cells in tuberculosis (dated by TCRdb to the late 2010s). The protocol used for the library was the immunoSEQ multiplex PCR assay. TCRdb's version of the immuneACCESS table is confined to in-frame rearrangements and falls short of the full clone set. An unresolved V gene accounts for under half of the shortfall where checked; the remainder is of unknown origin. The table for this sample lists just under 45,000 clones; 94% of them were counted only once. The ten top clones hold 1.9% of the sample. Sequencing was performed on PBMCs. These receptors were taken from a donor aged 10-30 years with latent tuberculosis or without tuberculosis infection. Some clones in this sample may be carry-over from other donors' samples.

The gene calls are TRBV29-1 and TRBJ2-3, with 10 bases matching TRBD2. V shed 7 bases and J 3 bases; nucleotides not matched to a gene: 7. This CDR3 comprises 14 residues. Germline lookup yields CDR1 SQVTM and CDR2 ANQGSEA. This CDR3 reads CSGQRTSGTDTQYF. The CDR3 DNA reads as TGCAGCGGGCAAAGGACTAGCGGTACAGATACGCAGTATTTT.

The chain recombines TRBV6-5 with TRBJ2-6, with D unclear. Germline CDR1 is MNHEY and CDR2 is SVGAGI. CDR3 length: 15 residues. Trimming took off 6 bases at V and 0 bases at J, with 9 bases between the two ends. This chain's CDR3 is CASSRQISGANVLTF. The CDR3 nucleotides read TGTGCCAGCAGCAGACAAATCTCTGGGGCCAACGTCCTGACTTTC.

The rearrangement joins TRBV6-4 to TRBJ2-1, with TRBD1 matching 7 bases. The CDR3 consists of 13 residues. Germline V gives CDR1 MRHNA, CDR2 SNTAGT. Trimming cost V 6 bases and J 5 bases; bases outside gene matches: 4. The CDR3 loop is CASRGGIHNEQFF. Here the CDR3 DNA reads TGTGCCAGCAGAGGGGGCATCCACAATGAGCAGTTCTTC.

V and J are TRBV6-1 and TRBJ1-3; 7 positions match TRBD1. Trimming took 6 bases from V and 0 from J; bases not matched to a gene: 5. The CDR3 extends over 15 amino acids. Germline CDR1 is MNHNS and CDR2 is SASEGT. The CDR3 loop is CASSPDRVSGNTIYF. The CDR3 DNA reads as TGTGCCAGCAGCCCAGACAGGGTCTCTGGAAACACCATATATTTT.

The chain recombines TRBV4-3 with TRBJ1-2; the D is unclear. Germline V gene data show CDR1 as LGHNA and CDR2 as YSLEER. Trimming took off 0 bases at V and 8 bases at J, with 16 bases between the two ends. The CDR3 contains 15 residues. The chain's CDR3 is CASSQEEWFPEGYTF. CDR3 bases: TGCGCCAGCAGCCAAGAGGAGTGGTTTCCAGAGGGCTACACCTTC.

The chain has TRBV19 and TRBJ2-1; a weak D match, TRBD2 (6 bases). This CDR3 spans 12 amino acids. Trimming cost V 3 bases and J 7 bases, with 7 bases left between them. Per germline, CDR1 LNHDA and CDR2 SQIVND (reference sequence). CDR3 in DNA: TGTGCCAGTAGTATTGGGGGGAATGAGCAGTTCTTC. This translates into CASSIGGNEQFF.

The V and J genes are TRBV5-1 and TRBJ2-7; 9 positions agree with TRBD1. This CDR3 is 14 amino acids long. CDR1 is SGHRS and CDR2 is YFSETQ in the germline V gene. With 3 bases clipped from V and 5 bases from J, the junction kept 6 bases outside the gene matches. The CDR3 region is CASSSDRGYDEQYF. CDR3 DNA sequence: TGCGCCAGCAGCTCGGACAGGGGTTACGACGAGCAGTACTTC.

The chain combines TRBV5-1 with TRBJ2-5; D is possibly TRBD1 (6 bases). Germline V gives CDR1 SGHRS, CDR2 YFSETQ. The CDR3 has 17 amino acids. The V gene lost 3 bases and the J gene lost 5 bases, with 23 bases spanning the gap. CDR3 sequence (DNA): TGCGCCAGCAGCTCACACAGGGTTGATTTTGCGGTTGAGACCCAGTACTTC. Its protein is CASSSHRVDFAVETQYF. The variable domain in full, with the rest retrieved from reference TRBV5-1 and TRBJ2-5, is KAGVTQTPRYLIKTRGQQVTLSCSPISGHRSVSWYQQTPGQGLQFLFEYFSETQRNKGNFPGRFSGRQFSNSRSEMNVSTLELGDSALYLCASSSHRVDFAVETQYFGPGTRLLVL.

The rearrangement links TRBV27 to TRBJ2-2; perhaps TRBD1 as D (5 bases). V lost 4 bases and J 6 bases, leaving 6 bases between the germline ends. The CDR3 has 12 residues. Germline V lookup: CDR1 MNHEY, CDR2 SMNVEV (reference sequence). As DNA, the CDR3 is TGTGCCAGCAGTTCCAGGGCCGGGGAGCTGTTTTTT. It is translated as CASSSRAGELFF.

The chain is built from TRBV14 and TRBJ1-2; D perhaps matches TRBD1 (6 bases). The CDR3 is made up of 16 amino acids. V dropped 1 base and J dropped 7 bases, with 19 bases sitting between them. From germline, CDR1 is SGHDN and CDR2 FVKESK. In DNA, the CDR3 is TGTGCCAGCAGCCAAGGGTACGGGACACCAGTTGGTGGCTACACCTTC. Its protein is CASSQGYGTPVGGYTF.

CDR3 region: CASRGGHRAYEQYF. The CDR3 bases are TGCGCCAGCAGGGGAGGACACCGGGCCTACGAGCAGTACTTC. The V gene is TRBV4-1, the J gene TRBJ2-7, with D possibly TRBD2 on 6 matching bases. The CDR3 runs to 14 residues. Trimming removed 6 bases from V and 2 bases from J, with 14 bases in between. Per germline, CDR1 MGHRA and CDR2 YSYEKL.

The count of this clone is one. This rearrangement joins TRBV27 to TRBJ1-3, with unresolved D. Looked up from germline, CDR1 is MNHEY and CDR2 is SMNVEV (reference sequence). With 6 bases removed from V and 2 bases from J, the gap between germline ends came to 23 bases. The CDR3 has 18 residues. The CDR3 nucleotides are TGTGCCAGCAGAGTAGACGACCGAAAGGAGAGAGCTGGAAACACCATATATTTT. Translating it yields CASRVDDRKERAGNTIYF.

The chain links TRBV7-3 to TRBJ1-1; TRBD1 is a possible D gene (5 bases). CDR3 length: 13 amino acids. CDR1 is SGHTA, CDR2 FQGTGA, per germline. The V gene lost 3 bases and the J gene lost 0 bases, with 5 bases spanning the gap. CDR3 DNA: TGTGCCAGCAGCTTGGACATGAACACTGAAGCTTTCTTT. Translating gives CASSLDMNTEAFF.

V is TRBV11-2 and J is TRBJ2-7; 7 bases fit TRBD2. Unmatched junction bases numbered 11, after V lost 5 bases and J lost 4 bases. The CDR3 totals 15 residues. Looked up from germline, CDR1 is SGHAT and CDR2 is FQNNGV. The CDR3 bases are TGTGCCAGCAGCCAAGGGGCGGGAGCCGGATACGAGCAGTACTTC. It codes for CASSQGAGAGYEQYF.

The sample holds a few counts of this clone. This sequence joins TRBV28 and TRBJ2-7; D may be TRBD1 (6 bases). Germline V gene sequence: CDR1 MDHEN, CDR2 SYDVKM. Between the trimmed V and J ends, which lost 7 bases and 4 bases, there was a span of 14 bases. This CDR3 comprises 13 residues. The CDR3 nucleotides are TGTGCCAGCATAAAAGGACAGTTTTACGAGCAGTACTTC. Its translation is CASIKGQFYEQYF.

J is TRBJ1-2 and V is TRBV10-3; D gene unclear. CDR3 size: 15 residues. Germline loops: CDR1 ENHRY, CDR2 SYGVKD. Trimming shortened V by 7 bases and J by 0 bases, and 15 bases separated the two germline ends. The CDR3 is CAITPEGYSNYGYTF. Written as DNA, the CDR3 is TGTGCCATCACCCCCGAGGGATACTCTAACTATGGCTACACCTTC.

This clone is a singleton in its sample. CDR3 sequence: CAWSARLAGGNEQFF. The CDR3 region has the DNA TGTGCCTGGAGTGCAAGACTAGCGGGAGGCAATGAGCAGTTCTTC. This sequence joins TRBV30 and TRBJ2-1; 13 bases line up with TRBD2. Trimming removed 1 base from V and 6 bases from J; junction bases left unmatched: 3. Germline CDR1 is GTSNPN and CDR2 is SVGIG (reference sequence). The CDR3 is 15 amino acids.

V usage is TRBV27 and J usage is TRBJ2-1, with 8 nucleotides matching TRBD2. Germline CDR1 and CDR2: MNHEY and SMNVEV (reference sequence). Trimming cost V 6 bases and J 6 bases; bases outside gene matches: 13. CDR3 length: 16 residues. The CDR3 region is CASSLSGGDFPNEQFF. CDR3 nucleotides: TGTGCCAGCAGCCTCAGCGGGGGTGACTTTCCCAATGAGCAGTTCTTC.

This chain links TRBV30 with TRBJ1-2; 7 bases are a match to TRBD1. Losses at the gene ends were 2 bases for V and 0 bases for J; bases not matched to a gene: 6. CDR3 length: 15 amino acids. Germline V gives CDR1 GTSNPN, CDR2 SVGIG (reference sequence). CDR3 in amino acids: CAWSIDRDANYGYTF. The DNA for the CDR3 is TGTGCCTGGAGTATCGACAGGGACGCTAACTATGGCTACACCTTC. The full variable domain, with the rest looked up from reference TRBV30 and TRBJ1-2, is SQTIHQWPATLVQPVGSPLSLECTVEGTSNPNLYWYRQAAGRGLQLLFYSVGIGQISSEVPQNLSASRPQDRQFILSSKKLLLSDSGFYLCAWSIDRDANYGYTFGSGTRLTVV.

The chain employs TRBV19 and TRBJ1-4; 7 bases are a match to TRBD1. The CDR3 totals 15 residues. J lost 1 base, V lost 5 bases, and 4 bases had no gene match. Germline CDR1 is LNHDA and CDR2 is SQIVND (reference sequence). The CDR3 region is CASSVRTGTNEKLFF. CDR3 in DNA: TGTGCCAGTAGTGTTCGGACAGGAACTAATGAAAAACTGTTTTTT.

The chain recombines TRBV27 with TRBJ2-5; a possible D gene is TRBD1 (6 bases). CDR1 and CDR2 (germline): MNHEY, SMNVEV (reference sequence). There are 15 residues in the CDR3. V lost 5 bases and J lost 1, with 14 bases in between. Here the CDR3 DNA reads TGTGCCAGCAGTCAAGACAGGCGACCCCAAGAGACCCAGTACTTC. This translates into CASSQDRRPQETQYF.

The chain has TRBV11-2 and TRBJ2-7; TRBD2 aligns across 13 bases. V trimming: 4 bases; J trimming: 6 bases; junction bases outside the gene matches: 0. The CDR3 is made up of 13 amino acids. Germline CDR1 reads SGHAT; CDR2 reads FQNNGV. Here the CDR3 DNA reads TGTGCCAGCAGCTGGACTAGCGGGAGCGAGCAGTACTTC. Translating it yields CASSWTSGSEQYF.

V is TRBV9 and J is TRBJ2-1; no reliable D call. Germline assignment: CDR1 SGDLS and CDR2 YYNGEE. This CDR3 is built from 12 residues. Trimming pared 0 bases from V and 5 bases from J, leaving 3 bases between. The CDR3 spells CASSVGHNEQFF. CDR3 bases: TGTGCCAGCAGCGTAGGGCACAATGAGCAGTTCTTC.

This clone was counted once. The rearrangement links TRBV4-1 to TRBJ2-3, with 9 bases that match TRBD1. Germline values: CDR1 MGHRA, CDR2 YSYEKL. Losses at the gene ends were 5 bases for V and 1 base for J; bases not matched to a gene: 7. The CDR3 contains 16 residues. CDR3 in amino acids: CASSYRGQGRTDTQYF. The CDR3 bases are TGCGCCAGCAGCTATAGAGGACAGGGGCGCACAGATACGCAGTATTTT.

This chain links TRBV4-1 with TRBJ2-2; TRBD2 agrees at 9 bases. J gave up 7 bases and V 1 base, and 10 bases lay outside the gene matches. Germline-derived CDR1 and CDR2 are MGHRA and YSYEKL. The CDR3 totals 17 residues. The CDR3 reads CASSQGGSGRVGGELFF. In DNA form, the CDR3 reads TGCGCCAGCAGCCAAGGTGGTAGCGGGAGAGTCGGCGGGGAGCTGTTTTTT.

The chain carries TRBV4-2 and TRBJ2-7; 7 positions match TRBD1. The CDR3 spans 15 residues. Germline CDR1 LGHNA, CDR2 YNFKEQ. V was clipped by 3 bases and J by 4 bases; unmatched bases: 9. The CDR3 here is CASSQKDRDRYEQYF. CDR3 DNA: TGTGCCAGCAGCCAGAAAGACAGGGACCGATACGAGCAGTACTTC.

J is TRBJ1-1 and V is TRBV9, with TRBD1 matching 9 bases. This CDR3 has 18 residues. Germline CDR1 and CDR2: SGDLS and YYNGEE. Unmatched junction bases numbered 13, after V lost 0 bases and J lost 4 bases. The CDR3 DNA follows: TGTGCCAGCAGCGTAGAGGGAGCTGGATGGGACAGGGTCACTGAAGCTTTCTTT. It translates to CASSVEGAGWDRVTEAFF.

The gene calls are TRBV27 and TRBJ2-5; D is possibly TRBD1 (6 bases). CDR3 length equals 16 residues. Germline lookup yields CDR1 MNHEY and CDR2 SMNVEV (reference sequence). Between the trimmed V and J ends, which lost 0 bases and 5 bases, there was a span of 16 bases. The CDR3 sequence is CASSLSKRTARETQYF. CDR3 coding DNA: TGTGCCAGCAGTTTATCGAAGCGGACAGCGCGGGAGACCCAGTACTTC.

The chain has TRBV19 and TRBJ2-5; 7 positions match TRBD1. Per the germline V gene, CDR1 is LNHDA and CDR2 is SQIVND (reference sequence). V lost 5 bases to trimming and J lost 2 bases; unmatched junction nucleotides: 17. The CDR3 length is 18 residues. The CDR3 DNA is TGTGCCAGTAGTCCCCACCCCCCGGGAAGCAGGGGGCAAGAGACCCAGTACTTC. Its protein product is CASSPHPPGSRGQETQYF.

On this clone itself: The junction departs from the called germline gene at one end, perhaps through a read error. The V call is TRBV12-5, the J call TRBJ2-1, with D possibly matching TRBD1 (5 bases). CDR1 and CDR2 from the germline V gene are LGHNT and FRNRAP. The length of the CDR3 is 14 residues. CDR3 sequence (DNA): TGTGCTAGTGGTTTGTTTCTTAGGGGTTATGAGAAGTTCTTC. Residues: CASGLFLRGYEKFF.

The rearrangement joins TRBV19 to TRBJ2-7, with 7 bases matching TRBD1. Unmatched junction bases numbered 5, after V lost 4 bases and J lost 2 bases. The CDR3 extends over 14 amino acids. CDR1 and CDR2 (germline): LNHDA, SQIVND (reference sequence). The CDR3 nucleotides are TGTGCCAGTAGTAGCCGGGACAGCCCCTACGAGCAGTACTTC. Its translation is CASSSRDSPYEQYF.